Listed below are T cell receptor beta chains from one sample, sequenced in a study of blood T cell repertoires in COVID-19. Profiled with immunoSEQ multiplex PCR; TCRdb holds only in-frame clones, not every one. In the table there are some 150,000 clones, roughly 87% of which are singletons. The sequenced sample consisted of PBMCs or T cells enriched from blood (not recorded which). The receptor source for this set is a human donor with acute COVID-19. The donor label of this sample is uncertain. Each CDR3 is given with its conserved first and last residue. A D gene is named only where the DNA matches it firmly. Clone size is not always given. Where it is, it says once, few, many or a class for expanded clones.

d_gene: .
abundance: once
j_gene: TRBJ1-5
len: 16
v_gene: TRBV10-3
CDR3aa: CAISEGGFNSNQPQHF
CDR3nt: TGTGCCATCAGTGAGGGGGGCTTTAATAGCAATCAGCCCCAGCATTTT

d_gene: .
abundance: .
j_gene: TRBJ2-7
len: 13
v_gene: TRBV6-5
CDR3aa: CASTRLRGGEQYF
CDR3nt: TGTGCCAGCACCCGGCTCCGAGGGGGCGAGCAGTACTTC

d_gene: .
abundance: .
j_gene: TRBJ1-6
len: 17
v_gene: TRBV27
CDR3aa: CASSFGPQGLNNSPLHF
CDR3nt: TGTGCCAGCAGTTTTGGTCCCCAGGGTCTTAATAATTCACCCCTCCACTTT

d_gene: .
abundance: .
j_gene: TRBJ1-4
len: 16
v_gene: TRBV29-1
CDR3aa: CSVEVEQGWTNEKLFF
CDR3nt: TGCAGCGTTGAAGTGGAACAGGGATGGACTAATGAAAAACTGTTTTTT

d_gene: .
abundance: .
j_gene: TRBJ1-2
len: 15
v_gene: TRBV4-1
CDR3aa: CASSQGPGGNYGYTF
CDR3nt: TGCGCCAGCAGCCAAGGTCCGGGGGGAAACTATGGCTACACCTTC

d_gene: .
abundance: few
j_gene: TRBJ1-2
len: 14
v_gene: TRBV6-2/TRBV6-3
CDR3aa: CASSYRTANYGYTF
CDR3nt: TGTGCCAGCAGTTACCGGACAGCTAACTATGGCTACACCTTC

d_gene: TRBD2
abundance: .
j_gene: TRBJ2-3
len: 14
v_gene: TRBV2
CDR3aa: CASLAGAHTDTQYF
CDR3nt: TGTGCCAGCCTAGCGGGGGCCCACACAGATACGCAGTATTTT

d_gene: .
abundance: .
j_gene: TRBJ1-1
len: 15
v_gene: TRBV5-4
CDR3aa: CASSLGGRANTEAFF
CDR3nt: TGTGCCAGCAGCCTTGGAGGGAGGGCGAACACTGAAGCTTTCTTT

d_gene: .
abundance: once
j_gene: TRBJ1-5
len: 13
v_gene: TRBV6-5
CDR3aa: CASRGGANQPQHF
CDR3nt: TGTGCCAGCAGGGGTGGGGCCAATCAGCCCCAGCATTTT

d_gene: .
abundance: .
j_gene: TRBJ2-3
len: 15
v_gene: TRBV3-1/TRBV3-2
CDR3aa: CASSQGASPADTQYF
CDR3nt: TGTGCCAGCAGCCAAGGGGCTAGCCCCGCGGATACGCAGTATTTT

d_gene: .
abundance: once
j_gene: TRBJ1-4
len: 17
v_gene: TRBV4-1
CDR3aa: CASSQARPGREGEKLFF
CDR3nt: TGCGCCAGCAGCCAAGCCCGGCCAGGCAGGGAAGGTGAAAAACTGTTTTTT

d_gene: TRBD1
abundance: .
j_gene: TRBJ2-2
len: 16
v_gene: TRBV18
CDR3aa: CASSPGQGANTGELFF
CDR3nt: TGTGCCAGCTCACCTGGACAGGGGGCGAACACCGGGGAGCTGTTTTTT

d_gene: TRBD1
abundance: .
j_gene: TRBJ2-5
len: 15
v_gene: TRBV11-2
CDR3aa: CASSLMGQLQETQYF
CDR3nt: TGTGCCAGCAGCTTAATGGGACAGCTCCAAGAGACCCAGTACTTC

d_gene: .
abundance: .
j_gene: TRBJ1-4
len: 12
v_gene: TRBV5-4
CDR3aa: CAGGGKDEKLFF
CDR3nt: TGTGCCGGGGGGGGGAAGGATGAAAAACTGTTTTTT

d_gene: .
abundance: .
j_gene: TRBJ2-7
len: 14
v_gene: TRBV4-2
CDR3aa: CASSQDAGSYEQYF
CDR3nt: TGTGCCAGCAGCCAAGACGCAGGCTCCTACGAGCAGTACTTC

d_gene: .
abundance: .
j_gene: TRBJ1-2
len: 15
v_gene: TRBV4-1
CDR3aa: CASSQRRGLHYGYTF
CDR3nt: TGCGCCAGCAGCCAGAGGAGGGGACTACACTATGGCTACACCTTC

d_gene: .
abundance: .
j_gene: TRBJ2-7
len: 15
v_gene: TRBV18
CDR3aa: CASSPPWGEYYEQYF
CDR3nt: TGTGCCAGCTCACCACCTTGGGGGGAATACTACGAGCAGTACTTC

d_gene: .
abundance: .
j_gene: TRBJ2-7
len: 16
v_gene: TRBV5-4
CDR3aa: CASSPRGTGRSYEQYF
CDR3nt: TGTGCCAGCAGCCCCCGGGGCACAGGGCGCTCCTACGAGCAGTACTTC

d_gene: TRBD1
abundance: .
j_gene: TRBJ1-4
len: 16
v_gene: TRBV6-5
CDR3aa: CASSYEGTGSYEKLFF
CDR3nt: TGTGCCAGCAGTTACGAAGGGACAGGGTCGTATGAAAAACTGTTTTTT

d_gene: TRBD2
abundance: .
j_gene: TRBJ2-2
len: 16
v_gene: TRBV29-1
CDR3aa: CSVITSGGAYTGELFF
CDR3nt: TGCAGCGTCATAACTAGCGGGGGGGCCTACACCGGGGAGCTGTTTTTT

d_gene: TRBD2
abundance: .
j_gene: TRBJ2-3
len: 15
v_gene: TRBV18
CDR3aa: CASSPVAGGTDTQYF
CDR3nt: TGTGCCAGCTCACCAGTAGCGGGGGGCACAGATACGCAGTATTTT

d_gene: .
abundance: once
j_gene: TRBJ1-1
len: 16
v_gene: TRBV7-8
CDR3aa: CASSLSPLRMNTEAFF
CDR3nt: TGTGCCAGCAGCCTTTCTCCCCTGCGCATGAACACTGAAGCTTTCTTT